These 17 T cell receptor beta chains were sequenced from one sample in a study of a mutant IDH1 vaccine in newly diagnosed glioma. No antigen has been assigned to these receptors. Assay: immunoSEQ multiplex PCR; the TCRdb copy retains only in-frame clones and omits some. Of roughly 110,000 clones in the sample, around 90% were seen once. Time point denoted: week 11, during vaccination. All doses held 300 ug of mutant IDH1 20-mer peptide, with topical imiquimod. The sequencing here drew on PBMCs, taken from a glioma patient whose treatment included an IDH1 peptide vaccine. The receptors derive from a woman aged 50 to 65 with glioma.

V and J are TRBV2 and TRBJ2-7; D perhaps matches TRBD1 (6 bases). V was cut by 6 bases and J by 0 bases, with 12 bases left in between. The CDR3 runs to 14 residues. Germline-derived CDR1 and CDR2 are SNHLY and FYNNEI. The CDR3 nucleotides read TGTGCCAGCAGACCCCGGGACATCTCCTACGAGCAGTACTTC. Residues: CASRPRDISYEQYF.

This rearrangement joins TRBV27 to TRBJ2-1; 10 nucleotides align to TRBD2. V shed 2 bases, J shed 9 bases, and the junction held 7 bases outside the gene matches. The CDR3 is 15 amino acids. The germline gives CDR1 MNHEY, CDR2 SMNVEV (reference sequence). The CDR3 spells CASSLQREGRGEQFF. The CDR3 region has the DNA TGTGCCAGCAGTTTACAGCGGGAGGGCCGGGGTGAGCAGTTCTTC.

The rearrangement links TRBV5-6 to TRBJ1-4; no clear D gene. The CDR3 sequence is 16 residues long. From germline, CDR1 is SGHDT and CDR2 YYEEEE. V was pared by 3 bases and J by 0 bases, with 12 bases between. The CDR3, as DNA: TGTGCCAGCAGCTGGCAGAGAGTTGCAACTAATGAAAAACTGTTTTTT. It translates to CASSWQRVATNEKLFF.

J is TRBJ2-7 and V is TRBV11-2; no firm D call. The CDR3 covers 12 residues. Between the trimmed V and J ends, which lost 5 bases and 2 bases, there was a span of 7 bases. CDR1 and CDR2 from the germline V gene are SGHAT and FQNNGV. Here the CDR3 DNA reads TGTGCCAGCAGCAAGACTCCCTACGAGCAGTACTTC. Amino acid sequence: CASSKTPYEQYF.

This chain joins TRBV5-1 and TRBJ2-7; 7 nucleotides line up with TRBD1. Germline values: CDR1 SGHRS, CDR2 YFSETQ. The V and J ends lost 6 bases and 3 bases, in that order; junction bases with no gene match: 9. The CDR3 runs 14 residues. CDR3 coding DNA: TGCGCCAGCACCACAGGGGCTGGCTGCTACGAGCAGTACTTC. Translating it yields CASTTGAGCYEQYF.

In this sample, this clone turned up once. V and J are TRBV15 and TRBJ1-2; D is ambiguous. CDR1 and CDR2 from the germline V gene are LNHNV and YYDKDF (reference sequence). The CDR3 covers 12 residues. The V and J ends lost 3 bases and 1 base respectively, with 3 bases between them. The CDR3 DNA is TGTGCCACCAGCAGGGTTAACTATGGCTACACCTTC. Amino acids: CATSRVNYGYTF.

The V call is TRBV7-8, the J call TRBJ2-4, with 7 bases identical to TRBD1. The V gene's germline CDR1 is SGHVS and CDR2 FQNEAQ. The CDR3 spans 15 residues. The trim removed 5 bases at V and 3 bases at J, leaving 7 bases unmatched. In nucleotides, the CDR3 is TGTGCCAGCAGCCTCTCAGGGGGTAGCAAAAACATTCAGTACTTC. This encodes CASSLSGGSKNIQYF.

The chain couples TRBV6-5 to TRBJ1-5; tentative D call: TRBD1 (5 bases). The germline gives CDR1 MNHEY, CDR2 SVGAGI. CDR3 length: 15 residues. Trimming cost V 0 bases and J 4 bases, with 10 bases left between them. For the CDR3, the DNA is TGTGCCAGCAGTTACTCCCAGGGAACTAATCAGCCCCAGCATTTT. Protein product: CASSYSQGTNQPQHF.

The sample holds one count of this clone. Other DNA sequences in this sample translate to the same CDR3. CDR3 residues: CASSLDGAYEQYF. The CDR3 DNA is TGCGCCAGCAGCTTGGATGGGGCATACGAGCAGTACTTC. The chain couples TRBV5-1 to TRBJ2-7; D perhaps matches TRBD1 (5 bases). The germline V gene encodes CDR1 SGHRS and CDR2 YFSETQ. The CDR3 loop spans 13 amino acids. The V gene lost 0 bases and the J gene lost 4 bases, with 8 bases spanning the gap. The whole variable domain, filled in from reference TRBV5-1 and TRBJ2-7, reads KAGVTQTPRYLIKTRGQQVTLSCSPISGHRSVSWYQQTPGQGLQFLFEYFSETQRNKGNFPGRFSGRQFSNSRSEMNVSTLELGDSALYLCASSLDGAYEQYFGPGTRLTVT.

The chain joins TRBV9 to TRBJ1-4, with D perhaps matching TRBD1 (5 bases). Germline V gives CDR1 SGDLS, CDR2 YYNGEE. CDR3 length: 15 residues. V gave up 0 bases and J gave up 7 bases, with 13 bases separating them. The chain's CDR3 is CASSVDLGVSEKLFF. CDR3 bases: TGTGCCAGCAGCGTAGATCTAGGGGTAAGTGAAAAACTGTTTTTT.

Of note for this clone: This is likely a read error, given that the CDR3 carries no conserved phenylalanine or tryptophan at its end. The DNA is omitted, as the CDR3 cannot be located on it reliably, and the CDR3 follows TCRdb's listing. V is TRBV27 and J is TRBJ1-4. CDR1 MNHEY and CDR2 SMNVEV come from the germline V gene (reference sequence). The CDR3 has 9 residues if both end residues are counted. CDR3 amino acids: CASSSRRGI.

The DNA of the CDR3 is TGCGCCAGCAGCCAAGCTGCAGGGGCGAACACTGAAGCTTTCTTT. Translation gives CASSQAAGANTEAFF. The chain is built from TRBV4-1 and TRBJ1-1, with a weak D call TRBD1 (6 bases). CDR3 length equals 15 residues. The germline V and J ends were trimmed by 1 base and 1 base, with 10 bases remaining between them. Germline V lookup: CDR1 MGHRA, CDR2 YSYEKL.

This chain connects TRBV5-1 to TRBJ1-1; possible D gene TRBD1, 5 bases. CDR1 is SGHRS and CDR2 is YFSETQ in the germline V gene. Trimming removed 1 base from V and 1 base from J, with 17 bases in between. The CDR3 is 17 amino acids. CDR3 region: CASSLSGRASWNTEAFF. DNA for the CDR3: TGCGCCAGCAGCTTGTCTGGCAGGGCGTCGTGGAACACTGAAGCTTTCTTT. Combining the CDR3 with reference TRBV5-1 and TRBJ1-1 gives the whole variable domain KAGVTQTPRYLIKTRGQQVTLSCSPISGHRSVSWYQQTPGQGLQFLFEYFSETQRNKGNFPGRFSGRQFSNSRSEMNVSTLELGDSALYLCASSLSGRASWNTEAFFGQGTRLTVV.

J is TRBJ1-2 and V is TRBV28; 7 nucleotides line up with TRBD1. V shed 0 bases and J 6 bases; nucleotides not matched to a gene: 4. Germline values: CDR1 MDHEN, CDR2 SYDVKM. CDR3 length equals 14 residues. In nucleotides, the CDR3 is TGTGCCAGCAGTTTATGGGACAGGTATCATGGCTACACCTTC. Its translation is CASSLWDRYHGYTF.

The V gene is TRBV6-5, the J gene TRBJ2-2; D is perhaps TRBD2 (7 bases). The V gene's germline CDR1 is MNHEY and CDR2 SVGAGI. The V and J ends lost 3 bases and 5 bases respectively, with 16 bases between them. This CDR3 is built from 16 residues. The CDR3 bases are TGTGCCAGCAGTTATCTCTCTGGGAGGGGGACCGGGGAGCTGTTTTTT. Its protein product is CASSYLSGRGTGELFF.

This chain links TRBV5-1 with TRBJ2-5; D uncertain. Germline V gene lookup returns CDR1 SGHRS and CDR2 YFSETQ. The V and J ends lost 2 bases and 2 bases respectively, with 10 bases between them. This CDR3 is built from 14 residues. The CDR3 here is CASSFLTEQETQYF. CDR3 sequence (DNA): TGCGCCAGCAGCTTCCTGACGGAACAAGAGACCCAGTACTTC. Supplemented by reference TRBV5-1 and TRBJ2-5, the full variable domain reads KAGVTQTPRYLIKTRGQQVTLSCSPISGHRSVSWYQQTPGQGLQFLFEYFSETQRNKGNFPGRFSGRQFSNSRSEMNVSTLELGDSALYLCASSFLTEQETQYFGPGTRLLVL.

The V call is TRBV28, the J call TRBJ2-4, with D unresolved. The CDR3 covers 14 residues. Trimming shortened V by 5 bases and J by 0 bases, and 8 bases separated the two germline ends. Germline CDR1 MDHEN, CDR2 SYDVKM. The CDR3 reads CASSLQLAKNIQYF. CDR3 bases: TGTGCCAGCAGTCTCCAACTAGCCAAAAACATTCAGTACTTC.